The clone carrying this T cell receptor beta chain was observed a few times. Germline lookup yields CDR1 SGHTA and CDR2 FQGNSA. The CDR3 is 16 amino acids. V dropped 7 bases and J dropped 0; count of bases not matched to a gene: 11. The PCR employed 60 Vbeta primers together with 13 Jbeta primers. The protocol was immunoSEQ multiplex PCR, while the TCRdb copy is restricted to in-frame clones and leaves out a portion. The repertoire consists of some 200,000 clones, with about 86% occurring once and the leading ten covering about 2.2%. These data originate in a study of cytomegalovirus exposure and HLA in healthy donors.

This clonotype was sampled from a woman aged 25 to 39 in good health and CMV-seronegative. Sequencing input: PBMCs. This chain links TRBV7-2 with TRBJ1-2; 7 bases map to TRBD1. CDR3 amino acids: CASTLAGTASNYGYTF. Written as DNA, the CDR3 is TGTGCCAGCACCCTGGCGGGGACAGCTTCTAACTATGGCTACACCTTC.